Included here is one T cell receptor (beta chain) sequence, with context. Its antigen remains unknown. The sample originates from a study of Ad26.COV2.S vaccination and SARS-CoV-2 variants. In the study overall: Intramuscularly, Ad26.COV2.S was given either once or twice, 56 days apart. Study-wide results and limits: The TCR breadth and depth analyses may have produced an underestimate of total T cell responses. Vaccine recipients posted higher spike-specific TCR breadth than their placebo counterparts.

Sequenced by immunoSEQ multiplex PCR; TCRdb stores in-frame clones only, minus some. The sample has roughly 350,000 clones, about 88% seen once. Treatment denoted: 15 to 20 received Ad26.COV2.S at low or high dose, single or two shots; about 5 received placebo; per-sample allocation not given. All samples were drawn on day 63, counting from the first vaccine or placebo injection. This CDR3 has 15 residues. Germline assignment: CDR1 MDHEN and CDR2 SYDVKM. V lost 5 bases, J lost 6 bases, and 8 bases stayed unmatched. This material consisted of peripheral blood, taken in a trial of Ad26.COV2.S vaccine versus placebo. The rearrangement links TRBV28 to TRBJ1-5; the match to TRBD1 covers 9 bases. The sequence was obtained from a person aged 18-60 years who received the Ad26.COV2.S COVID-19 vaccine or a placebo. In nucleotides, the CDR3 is TGTGCCAGCAGTCTTCTCGGGACAGGGAGTCAGCCCCAGCATTTT. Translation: CASSLLGTGSQPQHF.